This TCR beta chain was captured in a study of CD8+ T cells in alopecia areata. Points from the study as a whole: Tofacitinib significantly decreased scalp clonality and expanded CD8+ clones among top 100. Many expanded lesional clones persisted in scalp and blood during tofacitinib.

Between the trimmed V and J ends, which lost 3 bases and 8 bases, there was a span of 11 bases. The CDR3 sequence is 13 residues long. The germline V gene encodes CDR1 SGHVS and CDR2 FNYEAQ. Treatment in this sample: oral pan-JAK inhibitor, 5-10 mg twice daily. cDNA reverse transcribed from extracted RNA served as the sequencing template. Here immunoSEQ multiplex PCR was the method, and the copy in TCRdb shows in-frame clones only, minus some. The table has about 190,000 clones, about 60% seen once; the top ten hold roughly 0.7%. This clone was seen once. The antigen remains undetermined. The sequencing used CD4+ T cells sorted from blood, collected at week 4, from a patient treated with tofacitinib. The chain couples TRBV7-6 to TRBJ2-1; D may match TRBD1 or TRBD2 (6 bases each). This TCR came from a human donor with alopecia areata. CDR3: CASSLGGSDEQFF. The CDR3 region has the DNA TGTGCCAGCAGCTTGGGGGGCTCGGATGAGCAGTTCTTC.